Shown below are 21 T cell receptor beta chains from a single sample sequenced in a study of control samples from healthy donors and cancer patients. TCRdb's table, derived via immunoSEQ multiplex PCR, lists solely in-frame clones and lacks some. The table shows 250,000 to 300,000 clones, with more than 65% occurring only once. Sample: PBMCs. Receptors originate from a woman aged 55-70 years with lung cancer.

The CDR3, as DNA: TGTGCCAGCAGCGTAGAGGCCAGCTTGAATACGCAGTATTTT. As protein: CASSVEASLNTQYF. The rearrangement links TRBV9 to TRBJ2-3; D is uncertain. Germline V gene data show CDR1 as SGDLS and CDR2 as YYNGEE. Trimming left V 0 bases short and J 7 bases short, with 12 bases between. The CDR3 is 14 residues long.

This rearrangement joins TRBV3-1 (or the pseudogene TRBV3-2) to TRBJ1-3; no clear D gene. The germline V gene encodes CDR1 LGHDT and CDR2 YNNKEL (reference sequence). The CDR3 is made up of 12 amino acids. V was pared by 0 bases and J by 9 bases, with 6 bases between. The CDR3 here is CASSQDLPTIYF. In DNA, the CDR3 is TGTGCCAGCAGCCAAGACCTGCCCACCATATATTTT.

J is TRBJ1-1 and V is TRBV6-1; D unclear. From germline, CDR1 is MNHNS and CDR2 SASEGT. The V and J ends lost 3 bases and 1 base respectively, with 6 bases between them. The CDR3 sequence is 13 residues long. CDR3 nucleotides: TGTGCCAGCAGTGAGATTGGGAACACTGAAGCTTTCTTT. Amino acids: CASSEIGNTEAFF.

This clone was seen once. The DNA for the CDR3 is TGTGCCAGCAGCCAAGATCGGGGGTCTGAGCAGTTCTTC. Amino acid sequence: CASSQDRGSEQFF. This chain links TRBV4-2 with TRBJ2-1; weak D call: TRBD2 (6 bases). Trimming took 0 bases from V and 9 from J, leaving 9 bases between them. The germline gives CDR1 LGHNA, CDR2 YNFKEQ. The CDR3 covers 13 residues.

The chain recombines TRBV7-3 with TRBJ2-2, with D perhaps given as TRBD1 or TRBD2 (5 bases each). The germline gives CDR1 SGHTA, CDR2 FQGTGA. CDR3 size: 19 residues. V lost 1 base to trimming and J lost 4 bases, with 22 bases between them. The CDR3 bases are TGTGCCAGCAGCTTAAGGGGTGTCGGGGCAACTGGCGGCACCGGGGAGCTGTTTTTT. As protein: CASSLRGVGATGGTGELFF.

The rearrangement joins TRBV10-3 to TRBJ2-7; D not certain. This CDR3 has 11 amino acids. Germline V lookup: CDR1 ENHRY, CDR2 SYGVKD. V lost 3 bases and J 0 bases, leaving 0 bases between the germline ends. This chain's CDR3 is CAISDSYEQYF. DNA of the CDR3: TGTGCCATCAGTGACTCCTACGAGCAGTACTTC.

J is TRBJ2-1 and V is TRBV14, with a weak D call TRBD1 (6 bases). Trimming took 4 bases from V and 5 from J, leaving 18 bases between them. The germline gives CDR1 SGHDN, CDR2 FVKESK. The CDR3 length is 16 residues. CDR3 amino acids: CASSRLRGGSNNEQFF. The CDR3 region has the DNA TGTGCCAGCAGCCGACTTCGAGGGGGTTCGAACAATGAGCAGTTCTTC.

The rearrangement uses TRBV9 and TRBJ2-5, with 14 positions matching TRBD2. The CDR3 totals 19 residues. The germline CDR1 and CDR2 sequences are SGDLS and YYNGEE. Trimming cost V 0 bases and J 3 bases; bases outside gene matches: 10. The CDR3: CASSVVGRTSGGLEETQYF. The CDR3, as DNA: TGTGCCAGCAGCGTAGTCGGGCGGACTAGCGGGGGGTTGGAAGAGACCCAGTACTTC. Full variable domain (remainder filled in from reference TRBV9 and TRBJ2-5): DSGVTQTPKHLITATGQRVTLRCSPRSGDLSVYWYQQSLDQGLQFLIQYYNGEERAKGNILERFSAQQFPDLHSELNLSSLELGDSALYFCASSVVGRTSGGLEETQYFGPGTRLLVL.

In its sample, this clone was seen many times. The genes are TRBV7-9 and TRBJ1-1, with D uncertain. Germline V gene lookup returns CDR1 SEHNR and CDR2 FQNEAQ (reference sequence). This CDR3 region has 14 residues. Trimming cost V 3 bases and J 0 bases, with 8 bases left between them. The CDR3 reads CASSFRSMNTEAFF. The CDR3 DNA reads as TGTGCCAGCAGCTTCAGGTCCATGAACACTGAAGCTTTCTTT.

V gene TRBV6-6 combines with J gene TRBJ1-2; 11 bases are a match to TRBD1. V trimming: 5 bases; J trimming: 1 base; junction bases outside the gene matches: 6. Looked up from germline, CDR1 is MNHNY and CDR2 is SVGAGI (reference sequence). The CDR3 spans 16 residues. CDR3 sequence (DNA): TGTGCCAGCAGTCGGACAGGGGGCGCGAATAACTATGGCTACACCTTC. This sequence encodes CASSRTGGANNYGYTF.

This chain uses TRBV13 with TRBJ2-7; D may be TRBD2 (6 bases). Germline CDR1 is PRHDT and CDR2 is FYEKMQ (reference sequence). The CDR3 consists of 14 residues. Trimming removed 5 bases at V and 6 bases at J, with 17 bases between. DNA of the CDR3: TGTGCCAGCAGCGTACAGGAGGGGACGGGCGAGCAGTACTTC. Translated, it gives CASSVQEGTGEQYF.

The chain employs TRBV19 and TRBJ2-5; 8 bases align to TRBD1. Per germline, CDR1 LNHDA and CDR2 SQIVND (reference sequence). The CDR3 sequence is 16 residues long. Germline trimming cut 4 bases from V and 5 bases from J; bases unmatched to any gene: 12. CDR3 residues: CASSTRTGMRGETQYF. CDR3 bases: TGTGCCAGTAGTACGAGGACAGGGATGAGGGGGGAGACCCAGTACTTC.

A single count supports this clone. The chain combines TRBV5-4 with TRBJ2-7, with D perhaps given as TRBD1 or TRBD2 (5 bases each). V lost 1 base and J 0 bases, leaving 8 bases between the germline ends. CDR3 length equals 14 residues. The germline gives CDR1 SGHNT, CDR2 YYREEE (reference sequence). Here the CDR3 DNA reads TGTGCCAGCAGCTTGTCGAGGGGCTCCTACGAGCAGTACTTC. As protein: CASSLSRGSYEQYF. Full variable domain (rest looked up from reference TRBV5-4 and TRBJ2-7): ETGVTQSPTHLIKTRGQQVTLRCSSQSGHNTVSWYQQALGQGPQFIFQYYREEENGRGNFPPRFSGLQFPNYSSELNVNALELDDSALYLCASSLSRGSYEQYFGPGTRLTVT.

The chain combines TRBV7-3 with TRBJ2-2, with TRBD2 matching 8 bases. The V segment lost 6 bases and the J segment 2 bases; nucleotides outside the gene matches: 8. Germline V CDR1 and CDR2: SGHTA, FQGTGA. This CDR3 comprises 16 residues. The CDR3 nucleotides read TGTGCCAGCAGTCCCCGGGGGGGGAGAAACACCGGGGAGCTGTTTTTT. It encodes CASSPRGGRNTGELFF.

There are a few counts of this clone. The chain couples TRBV18 to TRBJ2-6; 10 bases line up with TRBD2. Germline CDR1 reads KGHSH; CDR2 reads LQKENI. The trim removed 2 bases at V and 0 bases at J, leaving 10 bases unmatched. The CDR3 length is 20 residues. CDR3 coding DNA: TGTGCCAGCTCACCAATCGACCTAGCGGGAGTCCTCTCTGGGGCCAACGTCCTGACTTTC. Amino acid sequence: CASSPIDLAGVLSGANVLTF.

The chain recombines TRBV5-1 with TRBJ2-1; D gene unclear. This CDR3 is built from 13 residues. Germline CDR1 SGHRS, CDR2 YFSETQ. The germline V and J ends were trimmed by 0 bases and 5 bases, with 6 bases remaining between them. DNA of the CDR3: TGCGCCAGCAGCTTGGCCGTAGACAATGAGCAGTTCTTC. Protein: CASSLAVDNEQFF.

V and J are TRBV7-8 and TRBJ1-5, with D unclear. Trimming removed 8 bases from V and 3 bases from J, with 14 bases in between. This CDR3 has 14 amino acids. CDR1 is SGHVS, CDR2 FQNEAQ, per germline. CDR3 loop: CASHPGDVNQPQHF. The CDR3 nucleotides are TGTGCCAGCCACCCGGGAGATGTCAATCAGCCCCAGCATTTT.

This clone was detected a few times. The rearrangement joins TRBV2 to TRBJ2-1; the D is unclear. The CDR3 loop spans 11 amino acids. Germline V gives CDR1 SNHLY, CDR2 FYNNEI. The ends were cut back, 7 bases at V and 5 bases at J, with 6 bases in the middle. DNA for the CDR3: TGTGCCAGCACCGGTCACAATGAGCAGTTCTTC. Its translation is CASTGHNEQFF.

The chain recombines TRBV28 with TRBJ1-4; 7 nucleotides line up with TRBD1. Trimming took 4 bases from V and 6 from J; bases not matched to a gene: 8. Germline CDR1 reads MDHEN; CDR2 reads SYDVKM. This CDR3 has 15 residues. CDR3 DNA: TGTGCCAGCAGTTCCACAGGGGTCGGGGATGAAAAACTGTTTTTT. Amino acid sequence: CASSSTGVGDEKLFF.

The gene calls are TRBV6-6 and TRBJ2-1; TRBD2 agrees at 8 bases. The CDR3 runs to 15 residues. Germline V gene lookup returns CDR1 MNHNY and CDR2 SVGAGI (reference sequence). With 7 bases clipped from V and 4 bases from J, the junction kept 9 bases outside the gene matches. The CDR3 sequence: CASNPGSGSYNEQFF. CDR3 in DNA: TGTGCCAGCAACCCGGGGAGCGGGAGTTACAATGAGCAGTTCTTC.

This clone appeared a few times. The chain links TRBV28 to TRBJ1-4; no clear D gene. From germline, CDR1 is MDHEN and CDR2 SYDVKM. The V and J ends lost 6 bases and 5 bases respectively, with 4 bases between them. The CDR3 runs to 11 residues. The CDR3 reads CASRLNEKLFF. CDR3 nucleotide sequence: TGTGCCAGCAGGTTGAATGAAAAACTGTTTTTT.